The rows below give T cell receptor beta chains drawn from one sample of a study of vaccination effects on CD4 cells after COVID-19. These receptors lack a known antigen. TCRdb's copy holds only in-frame clones and misses some; the assay was immunoSEQ multiplex PCR. The sample contains around 71,000 clones, roughly three quarters of which appear only once. The sequenced sample was CD4+ T cells from PBMCs cultured with HCoV-OC43 spike peptides, obtained before COVID-19 vaccination. The source is a human donor who received a COVID-19 vaccine. Both conserved end residues are trimmed from each CDR3. The size of a clone is reported for some rows only, either as once, few or many, or as a class for expanded clones.

size: -
length: 11
J: TRBJ1-1
V: TRBV7-9
CDR3: ASSFTELTEAF

size: -
length: 11
J: TRBJ2-1
V: TRBV4-1
CDR3: ASSQGYPAWQF

size: few
length: 15
J: TRBJ1-5
V: TRBV7-2
CDR3: ASSSGTPRGGNQPQH

size: -
length: 12
J: TRBJ1-3
V: TRBV19
CDR3: ASSTGISGNTIY

size: -
length: 11
J: TRBJ2-3
V: TRBV4-2
CDR3: ASSQQPGDTQY

size: -
length: 14
J: TRBJ2-2
V: TRBV24-1
CDR3: ATSDPRTGNTGELF

size: -
length: 14
J: TRBJ2-2
V: TRBV6-2/TRBV6-3
CDR3: ASSLPSGGTTGELF

size: -
length: 13
J: TRBJ1-6
V: TRBV27
CDR3: ASSPRTGANSPLH

size: -
length: 15
J: TRBJ1-5
V: TRBV7-2
CDR3: ASSLGDRVRRDQPQH

size: -
length: 15
J: TRBJ2-5
V: TRBV21-1
CDR3: ASNHRGTSGGQETQY

size: -
length: 14
J: TRBJ1-5
V: TRBV2
CDR3: ASSSTGGVGDQPQH

size: -
length: 12
J: TRBJ1-2
V: TRBV28
CDR3: ASSFSATNYGYT

size: -
length: 14
J: TRBJ2-3
V: TRBV4-3
CDR3: ASSQHRDTSTDTQY

size: -
length: 16
J: TRBJ1-1
V: TRBV7-9
CDR3: ASSLIGWGTQGNTEAF

size: -
length: 16
J: TRBJ2-2
V: TRBV18
CDR3: ASSRQGTLTKNTGELF

size: -
length: 10
J: TRBJ2-1
V: TRBV5-4
CDR3: ASSRGYDEQF

size: -
length: 12
J: TRBJ1-2
V: TRBV6-5
CDR3: ASRQPTGHYGYT

size: -
length: 13
J: TRBJ1-2
V: TRBV19
CDR3: ASSKTGHGDYGYT

size: medium-sized
length: 12
J: TRBJ2-3
V: TRBV28
CDR3: ASSFSPATDTQY

size: -
length: 15
J: TRBJ1-2
V: TRBV25-1
CDR3: ASSEYSPPGGPYGYT

size: once
length: 14
J: TRBJ2-5
V: TRBV25-1
CDR3: ASSHPLQGALETQY

size: once
length: 15
J: TRBJ2-2
V: TRBV7-2
CDR3: ASSFPSGTGGTGELF

size: -
length: 12
J: TRBJ2-3
V: TRBV12-5
CDR3: ASGPDRASDTQY

size: -
length: 11
J: TRBJ2-4
V: TRBV3-1/TRBV3-2
CDR3: ASSRSGQNIQY

size: -
length: 11
J: TRBJ2-3
V: TRBV6-5
CDR3: ASRIAGTDTQY

size: -
length: 10
J: TRBJ1-5
V: TRBV19
CDR3: ASSILSQPQH

size: few
length: 11
J: TRBJ1-2
V: TRBV19
CDR3: ASSITGFYGYT

size: -
length: 14
J: TRBJ2-1
V: TRBV28
CDR3: ASSPRGSISYNEQF

size: -
length: 11
J: TRBJ2-3
V: TRBV11-2
CDR3: ASSLGVPDTQY

size: -
length: 12
J: TRBJ2-1
V: TRBV3-1/TRBV3-2
CDR3: ASSQGNRANEQF

size: -
length: 14
J: TRBJ2-5
V: TRBV9
CDR3: ASSPSGGPYQETQY

size: -
length: 13
J: TRBJ1-1
V: TRBV4-1
CDR3: ASSQDRGTNTEAF

size: few
length: 12
J: TRBJ1-1
V: TRBV5-1
CDR3: ASSLVGSNTEAF

size: -
length: 11
J: TRBJ2-5
V: TRBV7-9
CDR3: ASRQGAEETQY

size: few
length: 13
J: TRBJ2-1
V: TRBV3-1/TRBV3-2
CDR3: ASSLTSGGLGEQF